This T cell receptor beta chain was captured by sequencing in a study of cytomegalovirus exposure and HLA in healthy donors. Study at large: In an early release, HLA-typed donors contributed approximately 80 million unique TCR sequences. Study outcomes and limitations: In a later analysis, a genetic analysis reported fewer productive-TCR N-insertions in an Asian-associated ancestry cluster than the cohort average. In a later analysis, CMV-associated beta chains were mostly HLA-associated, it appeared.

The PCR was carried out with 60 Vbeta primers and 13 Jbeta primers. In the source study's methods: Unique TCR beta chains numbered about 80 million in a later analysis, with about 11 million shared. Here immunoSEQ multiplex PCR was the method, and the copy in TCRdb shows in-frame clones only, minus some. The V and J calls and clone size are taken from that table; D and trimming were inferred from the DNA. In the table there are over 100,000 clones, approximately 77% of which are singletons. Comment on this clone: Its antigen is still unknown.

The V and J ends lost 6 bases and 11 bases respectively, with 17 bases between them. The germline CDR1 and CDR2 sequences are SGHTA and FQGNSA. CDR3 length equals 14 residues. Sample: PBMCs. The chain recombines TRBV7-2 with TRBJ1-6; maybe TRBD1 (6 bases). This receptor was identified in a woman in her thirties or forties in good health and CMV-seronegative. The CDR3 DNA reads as TGTGCCAGCAGTACGAAACAGGGAACGACACCCCTCCACTTT. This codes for CASSTKQGTTPLHF.